The 27 T cell receptor beta chains below were found in one sample sequenced in a study of T-cell reconstitution after alpha-beta-depleted transplantation in children. It was with unique molecular identifiers that the TCRbeta library was prepared. TCRdb reprocessed the PCR reads with MiXCR, giving one entry per CDR3 protein. Of roughly 670,000 distinct CDR3 sequences listed, 10% to 15% are singletons. The sample was PBMCs, taken before TCRalphabeta/CD19-depleted stem cell transplant. These receptors all stem from a girl aged 2 to 10 with congenital amegakaryocytic thrombocytopenia, due to receive a stem cell transplant.

This chain links TRBV27 with TRBJ2-5, with D unclear. The CDR3 is 12 amino acids. Per germline, CDR1 MNHEY and CDR2 SMNVEV (reference sequence). Trimming left V 0 bases short and J 10 bases short, with 9 bases between. The CDR3: CASSLSGRDQYF. The CDR3 DNA reads TGTGCCAGCAGTTTATCAGGAAGGGACCAGTACTTC.

This clonotype was found a few times. V is TRBV11-2 and J is TRBJ2-3, with TRBD1 matching over 12 bases. CDR1 SGHAT and CDR2 FQNNGV come from the germline V gene. CDR3 length equals 16 residues. V lost 6 bases to trimming and J lost 9 bases; unmatched junction nucleotides: 13. CDR3 in amino acids: CASSYNTGTGGDTQYF. The CDR3 DNA reads TGTGCCAGCAGTTACAATACCGGGACAGGGGGCGACACGCAGTATTTT. The whole variable domain, filled in from reference TRBV11-2 and TRBJ2-3, reads EAGVAQSPRYKIIEKRQSVAFWCNPISGHATLYWYQQILGQGPKLLIQFQNNGVVDDSQLPKDRFSAERLKGVDSTLKIQPAKLEDSAVYLCASSYNTGTGGDTQYFGPGTRLTVL.

Ten or more counts support this clonotype. V usage is TRBV29-1 and J usage is TRBJ2-6; possible D gene TRBD2, 5 bases. The V gene's germline CDR1 is SQVTM and CDR2 ANQGSEA. V gave up 4 bases and J gave up 1 base, with 8 bases separating them. The CDR3 is 14 residues long. CDR3: CSVASGSGANVLTF. The CDR3 DNA sequence: TGCAGCGTTGCGTCGGGGTCTGGGGCCAACGTCCTGACTTTC. The full variable domain, in which reference TRBV29-1 and TRBJ2-6 provide the parts outside the CDR3, is SAVISQKPSRDICQRGTSLTIQCQVDSQVTMMFWYRQQPGQSLTLIATANQGSEATYESGFVIDKFPISRPNLTFSTLTVSNMSPEDSSIYLCSVASGSGANVLTFGAGSRLTVL.

In its sample, this clonotype was seen many times. The chain employs TRBV11-2 and TRBJ2-2; no clear D. V lost 1 base, J lost 6 bases, and 12 bases lay in between. From germline, CDR1 is SGHAT and CDR2 FQNNGV. The CDR3 is 15 residues long. The CDR3 loop reads CASSLGESFSGELFF. DNA for the CDR3: TGTGCCAGCAGCTTAGGCGAGTCCTTCTCCGGGGAGCTGTTTTTT.

This rearrangement joins TRBV7-6 to TRBJ2-7; the D gene is possibly TRBD1 (5 bases). CDR1 and CDR2 from the germline V gene are SGHVS and FNYEAQ. The CDR3 has 16 amino acids. V was pared by 5 bases and J by 3 bases, with 20 bases between. CDR3: CASSPPGGVGDYEQYF. The CDR3 DNA follows: TGTGCCAGCAGCCCCCCGGGTGGGGTAGGGGACTACGAGCAGTACTTC.

In this sample, this clonotype turned up many times. V and J are TRBV5-1 and TRBJ2-3, with D perhaps TRBD2 (5 bases). This CDR3 has 13 residues. V lost 2 bases, J lost 3 bases, and 7 bases lay in between. Germline CDR1 is SGHRS and CDR2 is YFSETQ. The CDR3 is CASSFRETDTQYF. The CDR3 DNA sequence: TGCGCCAGCAGCTTCCGGGAAACAGATACGCAGTATTTT.

This clonotype was seen repeatedly, ten times or more. The V and J genes are TRBV6-5 and TRBJ2-3; D remains unclear. Germline V gives CDR1 MNHEY, CDR2 SVGAGI. V lost 0 bases to trimming and J lost 2 bases, with 12 bases between them. The CDR3 covers 16 residues. CDR3 nucleotide sequence: TGTGCCAGCAGTTACTCGGAGAGACGTCACACAGATACGCAGTATTTT. Protein: CASSYSERRHTDTQYF.

At least ten counts were recorded for this clonotype. The chain couples TRBV12-5 to TRBJ2-2; D could derive from TRBD1 or TRBD2 (5 bases each). The CDR3 length is 13 residues. Germline values: CDR1 LGHNT, CDR2 FRNRAP. The ends were cut back, 7 bases at V and 6 bases at J, with 12 bases in the middle. CDR3 DNA: TGTGCTAGTGCTCTCTGGGACGCCGGGGAGCTGTTTTTT. This translates into CASALWDAGELFF.

This clonotype occurred many times. The chain has TRBV5-1 and TRBJ1-2; D is ambiguous. CDR1 SGHRS and CDR2 YFSETQ come from the germline V gene. This CDR3 has 13 residues. The V and J ends lost 0 bases and 8 bases respectively, with 11 bases between them. The CDR3 DNA is TGCGCCAGCAGCTTGGATCCGTCGCGGGGCTACACCTTC. Its translation is CASSLDPSRGYTF.

This clonotype was found many times. The rearrangement links TRBV10-3 to TRBJ2-7; 8 bases fit TRBD1. V shed 5 bases, J shed 6 bases, and the junction held 3 bases outside the gene matches. The CDR3 runs to 12 residues. CDR1 is ENHRY and CDR2 is SYGVKD in the germline V gene. The CDR3 sequence is CAISPGQGEQYF. In DNA form, the CDR3 reads TGTGCCATCAGTCCCGGACAGGGCGAGCAGTACTTC.

This clonotype has only a few counts. The rearrangement links TRBV7-9 to TRBJ2-7; TRBD1 is a possible D gene (5 bases). V lost 4 bases and J 1 base, leaving 11 bases between the germline ends. Germline V gene sequence: CDR1 SEHNR, CDR2 FQNEAQ (reference sequence). The CDR3 has 14 residues. CDR3 protein: CASSSDSSSYEQYF. In DNA, the CDR3 is TGTGCCAGCAGCTCCGACAGCTCATCCTACGAGCAGTACTTC.

The rearrangement links TRBV5-5 to TRBJ2-3, with D maybe TRBD1 (5 bases). Germline V gives CDR1 SGHKS, CDR2 YYEKEE (reference sequence). The length of the CDR3 is 13 residues. V was cut by 5 bases and J by 1 base, with 8 bases left in between. The CDR3 nucleotides are TGTGCCAGCAGAGAGACAGGCACAGATACGCAGTATTTT. The encoded protein is CASRETGTDTQYF.

This sequence joins TRBV7-2 and TRBJ1-2, with a weak D call TRBD1 (5 bases). CDR3 size: 14 residues. Between the trimmed V and J ends, which lost 5 bases and 1 base, there was a span of 11 bases. Germline CDR1 is SGHTA and CDR2 is FQGNSA. The CDR3 DNA sequence: TGTGCCAGCAGCGGCAGCAGGGTTAACTATGGCTACACCTTC. Translation gives CASSGSRVNYGYTF.

This clonotype was counted between two and nine times. V gene TRBV7-2 combines with J gene TRBJ2-5, with TRBD2 identical over 11 bases. The germline CDR1 and CDR2 sequences are SGHTA and FQGNSA. The CDR3 covers 16 residues. V was pared by 0 bases and J by 4 bases, with 4 bases of the junction left unmatched. The CDR3 loop is CASSLAASGRSETQYF. The CDR3 region has the DNA TGTGCCAGCAGCTTAGCAGCTAGCGGGAGGTCAGAGACCCAGTACTTC. Looking up the rest from reference TRBV7-2 and TRBJ2-5 gives the full variable domain: GAGVSQSPSNKVTEKGKDVELRCDPISGHTALYWYRQSLGQGLEFLIYFQGNSAPDKSGLPSDRFSAERTGGSVSTLTIQRTQQEDSAVYLCASSLAASGRSETQYFGPGTRLLVL.

The rearrangement uses TRBV15 and TRBJ2-7; possible D gene TRBD2, 5 bases. The CDR3 is 13 residues long. CDR1 and CDR2 from the germline V gene are LNHNV and YYDKDF (reference sequence). Trimming left V 3 bases short and J 1 base short, with 7 bases between. DNA of the CDR3: TGTGCCACCAGCAGTAGCGTTTCCTACGAGCAGTACTTC. It yields the protein CATSSSVSYEQYF. Full variable domain (remainder filled in from reference TRBV15 and TRBJ2-7): DAMVIQNPRYQVTQFGKPVTLSCSQTLNHNVMYWYQQKSSQAPKLLFHYYDKDFNNEADTPDNFQSRRPNTSFCFLDIRSPGLGDTAMYLCATSSSVSYEQYFGPGTRLTVT.

Many counts were recorded for this clonotype. The rearrangement uses TRBV5-1 and TRBJ2-2; D unclear. Trimming cost V 0 bases and J 4 bases, with 7 bases left between them. The germline V gene encodes CDR1 SGHRS and CDR2 YFSETQ. The CDR3 is 14 residues long. CDR3 DNA: TGCGCCAGCAGCTTGGGCCTGTTCACCGGGGAGCTGTTTTTT. Translating gives CASSLGLFTGELFF.

This clonotype was detected only once. The rearrangement uses TRBV7-6 and TRBJ2-7, with 7 nucleotides matching TRBD1. The CDR3 has 17 residues. The germline gives CDR1 SGHVS, CDR2 FNYEAQ. The trim removed 4 bases at V and 6 bases at J, leaving 18 bases unmatched. This CDR3 is CASSSFRLQGRISEQYF. CDR3 sequence (DNA): TGTGCCAGCAGCTCCTTTCGCCTACAGGGGAGAATTAGCGAGCAGTACTTC.

This clonotype was counted between two and nine times. This chain uses TRBV7-8 with TRBJ2-4; perhaps TRBD2 as D (5 bases). The germline gives CDR1 SGHVS, CDR2 FQNEAQ. The CDR3 length is 17 residues. Deletions cut 5 bases from V and 2 bases from J, with 19 bases between. Here the CDR3 DNA reads TGTGCCAGCAGCCCCTCTCGAGTCGGGGTGACCAAAAACATTCAGTACTTC. Its protein product is CASSPSRVGVTKNIQYF.

This clonotype occurred many times. The gene calls are TRBV5-1 and TRBJ2-3, with TRBD1 identical over 7 bases. CDR1 SGHRS and CDR2 YFSETQ come from the germline V gene. With 3 bases clipped from V and 7 bases from J, the junction kept 8 bases outside the gene matches. The CDR3 has 14 amino acids. The DNA of the CDR3 is TGCGCCAGCAGCTGGGGACAGACTCGCAATACGCAGTATTTT. This translates into CASSWGQTRNTQYF.

The V call is TRBV4-1, the J call TRBJ2-5; 7 bases are a match to TRBD2. Unmatched junction bases numbered 6, after V lost 3 bases and J lost 2 bases. Germline V gives CDR1 MGHRA, CDR2 YSYEKL. The CDR3 is 15 residues long. CDR3 in amino acids: CASSQAGTMQETQYF. The DNA of the CDR3 is TGCGCCAGCAGCCAGGCCGGGACTATGCAAGAGACCCAGTACTTC.

This clonotype has at least ten counts. This sequence joins TRBV10-3 and TRBJ2-3; TRBD2 matches at 10 bases. With 6 bases clipped from V and 2 bases from J, the junction kept 11 bases outside the gene matches. Germline CDR1 reads ENHRY; CDR2 reads SYGVKD. This CDR3 contains 17 residues. CDR3 in amino acids: CAIRVPGTSATTDTQYF. CDR3 coding DNA: TGTGCCATCAGGGTACCCGGGACTAGCGCGACCACAGATACGCAGTATTTT.

The table lists this clonotype with a few counts. The rearrangement links TRBV5-1 to TRBJ2-5, with TRBD1 identical over 9 bases. The J segment lost 2 bases and the V segment lost 2 bases, leaving 4 bases of the junction unmatched. There are 15 residues in the CDR3. Germline V CDR1 and CDR2: SGHRS, YFSETQ. The CDR3 spells CASSFGGTGQETQYF. CDR3 DNA: TGCGCCAGCAGCTTCGGAGGGACAGGGCAAGAGACCCAGTACTTC. The complete variable domain, with remaining parts taken from reference TRBV5-1 and TRBJ2-5, reads KAGVTQTPRYLIKTRGQQVTLSCSPISGHRSVSWYQQTPGQGLQFLFEYFSETQRNKGNFPGRFSGRQFSNSRSEMNVSTLELGDSALYLCASSFGGTGQETQYFGPGTRLLVL.

This clonotype occurred many times. The chain has TRBV16 and TRBJ2-1, with a weak D call TRBD2 (6 bases). Trimming shortened V by 0 bases and J by 10 bases, and 16 bases separated the two germline ends. Germline V gene lookup returns CDR1 KGHSY and CDR2 FQNENV. The CDR3 covers 15 residues. The chain's CDR3 is CASSQSVLANSEQFF. DNA of the CDR3: TGTGCCAGCAGCCAATCAGTGCTAGCGAACTCCGAGCAGTTCTTC.

The chain uses TRBV20-1 and TRBJ2-3; TRBD2 is a possible D gene (6 bases). The CDR3 has 11 amino acids. Germline V gene data show CDR1 as DFQATT and CDR2 as SNEGSKA (reference sequence). Trimming cost V 6 bases and J 11 bases, with 15 bases left between them. The CDR3 coding sequence is TGCAGTGCCCCGACCGGGACTCGGCAGTATTTT. Protein product: CSAPTGTRQYF.

This rearrangement joins TRBV7-2 to TRBJ2-7; D possibly corresponds to TRBD1 (6 bases). Germline V gives CDR1 SGHTA, CDR2 FQGNSA. V lost 3 bases and J 2 bases, leaving 14 bases between the germline ends. CDR3 length: 15 residues. CDR3 nucleotides: TGTGCCAGCAGCTTTTTTCTGGGACACACCTACGAGCAGTACTTC. This translates into CASSFFLGHTYEQYF.

The chain employs TRBV7-8 and TRBJ2-2; a weak D match, TRBD2 (6 bases). V was cut by 8 bases and J by 7 bases, with 23 bases left in between. Germline-derived CDR1 and CDR2 are SGHVS and FQNEAQ. The CDR3 totals 16 residues. In DNA, the CDR3 is TGTGCCAGCGGAGGGGAGACAGTTAATAGGATCGGGGAGCTGTTTTTT. It is translated as CASGGETVNRIGELFF.

In this sample, this clonotype turned up many times. This sequence joins TRBV29-1 and TRBJ2-1; D unresolved. Germline assignment: CDR1 SQVTM and CDR2 ANQGSEA. This CDR3 comprises 11 residues. CDR3 sequence (DNA): TGCAGTTCAGGTTTCTACAATGAGCAGTTCTTC. It yields the protein CSSGFYNEQFF.